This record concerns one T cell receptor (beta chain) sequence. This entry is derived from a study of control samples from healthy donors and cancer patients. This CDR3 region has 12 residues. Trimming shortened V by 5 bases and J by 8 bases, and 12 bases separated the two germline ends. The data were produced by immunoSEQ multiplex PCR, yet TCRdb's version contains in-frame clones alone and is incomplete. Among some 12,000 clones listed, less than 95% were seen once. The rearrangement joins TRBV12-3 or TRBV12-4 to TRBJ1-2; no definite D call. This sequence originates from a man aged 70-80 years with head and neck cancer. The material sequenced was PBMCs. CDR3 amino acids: CASSTRPSGYTF. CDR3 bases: TGTGCCAGCAGTACTCGGCCCTCCGGCTACACCTTC.